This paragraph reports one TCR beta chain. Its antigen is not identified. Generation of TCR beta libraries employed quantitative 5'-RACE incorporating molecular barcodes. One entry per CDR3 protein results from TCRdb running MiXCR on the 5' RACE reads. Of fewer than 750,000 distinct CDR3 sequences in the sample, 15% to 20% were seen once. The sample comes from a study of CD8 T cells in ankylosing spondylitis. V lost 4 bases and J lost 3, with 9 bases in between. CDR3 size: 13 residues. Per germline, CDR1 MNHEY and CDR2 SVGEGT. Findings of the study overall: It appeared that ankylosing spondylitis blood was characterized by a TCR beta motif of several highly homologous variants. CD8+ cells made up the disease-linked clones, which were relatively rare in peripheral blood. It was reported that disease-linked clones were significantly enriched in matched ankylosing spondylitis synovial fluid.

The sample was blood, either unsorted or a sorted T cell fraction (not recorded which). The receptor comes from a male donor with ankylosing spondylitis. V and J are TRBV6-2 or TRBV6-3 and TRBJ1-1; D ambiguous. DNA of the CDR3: TGTGCCAGCAGTTCTGAAGTCTACACTGAAGCTTTCTTT. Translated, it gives CASSSEVYTEAFF.